The 28 T cell receptor beta chains below come from one sample, sequenced in a study of cytomegalovirus exposure and HLA in healthy donors. Using immunoSEQ multiplex PCR, the repertoire was profiled, and TCRdb retains in-frame clones only, with some absent. The repertoire has some 59,000 clones, about 88% of them found once; the top ten carry roughly 15%. What was sequenced was PBMCs. These receptors were collected from a woman in her late teens or twenties in good health and CMV-seronegative.

The CDR3 nucleotides are TGTGCCAGCAGCGTCGGGTCCCCTAGCGAGCAGTACTTC. As protein: CASSVGSPSEQYF. J is TRBJ2-7 and V is TRBV5-6; no definite D call. Germline assignment: CDR1 SGHDT and CDR2 YYEEEE. V lost 4 bases and J 6 bases, leaving 14 bases between the germline ends. The CDR3 totals 13 residues. Drawing the rest from reference TRBV5-6 and TRBJ2-7, the complete variable domain is DAGVTQSPTHLIKTRGQQVTLRCSPKSGHDTVSWYQQALGQGPQFIFQYYEEEERQRGNFPDRFSGHQFPNYSSELNVNALLLGDSALYLCASSVGSPSEQYFGPGTRLTVT.

V and J are TRBV6-5 and TRBJ2-1, with D possibly matching TRBD1 (5 bases). This CDR3 is built from 14 residues. CDR1 MNHEY and CDR2 SVGAGI come from the germline V gene. With 0 bases removed from V and 8 bases from J, the gap between germline ends came to 11 bases. CDR3 DNA: TGTGCCAGCAGTTACTCGCCAGGGTTGGATGAGCAGTTCTTC. This codes for CASSYSPGLDEQFF.

CDR3 sequence: CASSFDRVKETQYF. The CDR3 DNA reads TGTGCCAGCAGCTTCGACAGGGTCAAAGAGACCCAGTACTTC. The chain carries TRBV7-2 and TRBJ2-5; 7 bases agree with TRBD1. The CDR3 is 14 residues long. The V and J ends lost 3 bases and 3 bases, in that order; junction bases with no gene match: 4. The germline CDR1 and CDR2 sequences are SGHTA and FQGNSA.

This clone was seen a single time. J is TRBJ2-3 and V is TRBV30, with D uncertain. Germline-derived CDR1 and CDR2 are GTSNPN and SVGIG (reference sequence). V was clipped by 2 bases and J by 6 bases, with 6 bases between them. The CDR3 covers 11 residues. CDR3 nucleotide sequence: TGTGCCTGGAGTCCACGGGATACGCAGTATTTT. Translation: CAWSPRDTQYF.

This chain links TRBV29-1 with TRBJ2-1; TRBD2 might be the D (6 bases). Trimming took off 6 bases at V and 1 base at J, with 16 bases between the two ends. CDR3 size: 15 residues. Germline V gene lookup returns CDR1 SQVTM and CDR2 ANQGSEA. This CDR3 reads CSVPRMAGSYNEQFF. The CDR3 DNA is TGCAGCGTCCCGAGGATGGCGGGATCCTACAATGAGCAGTTCTTC.

The chain links TRBV28 to TRBJ2-7, with 11 nucleotides matching TRBD1. V dropped 4 bases and J dropped 5; count of bases not matched to a gene: 10. Germline CDR1 is MDHEN and CDR2 is SYDVKM. The CDR3 extends over 16 amino acids. The CDR3 loop reads CASSSWAPGQGDEQYF. The CDR3 DNA reads as TGTGCCAGCAGTTCATGGGCCCCGGGACAGGGGGACGAGCAGTACTTC.

The chain uses TRBV28 and TRBJ2-7; TRBD2 aligns across 9 bases. Trimming at V came to 5 bases and at J to 4 bases, leaving 6 bases not matched to a gene. Per the germline V gene, CDR1 is MDHEN and CDR2 is SYDVKM. This CDR3 is 14 amino acids long. The CDR3 sequence is CASSISGSGYEQYF. The CDR3 region has the DNA TGTGCCAGCAGTATTAGCGGGAGCGGATACGAGCAGTACTTC.

This chain connects TRBV6-5 to TRBJ1-2, with 9 nucleotides matching TRBD1. This CDR3 is 15 amino acids long. Unmatched junction bases numbered 12, after V lost 6 bases and J lost 7 bases. The V gene's germline CDR1 is MNHEY and CDR2 SVGAGI. CDR3 residues: CASREPGTGNRGYTF. The CDR3 DNA reads as TGTGCCAGCAGAGAACCCGGGACAGGGAATCGTGGCTACACCTTC.

The gene calls are TRBV30 and TRBJ1-3; D not certain. Trimming cost V 3 bases and J 0 bases, with 12 bases left between them. CDR1 is GTSNPN and CDR2 is SVGIG in the germline V gene (reference sequence). The CDR3 loop spans 15 amino acids. The CDR3 sequence: CAWSPDWSSGNTIYF. In DNA form, the CDR3 reads TGTGCCTGGAGCCCGGACTGGAGCTCTGGAAACACCATATATTTT. Looking up the rest from reference TRBV30 and TRBJ1-3 gives the full variable domain: SQTIHQWPATLVQPVGSPLSLECTVEGTSNPNLYWYRQAAGRGLQLLFYSVGIGQISSEVPQNLSASRPQDRQFILSSKKLLLSDSGFYLCAWSPDWSSGNTIYFGEGSWLTVV.

This sequence joins TRBV28 and TRBJ1-2; maybe TRBD1 (5 bases). Germline CDR1 MDHEN, CDR2 SYDVKM. The CDR3 extends over 13 amino acids. Trimming removed 8 bases at V and 2 bases at J, with 12 bases between. CDR3: CASSRTTNYGYTF. As DNA, the CDR3 is TGTGCCAGCTCCCGGACAACGAACTATGGCTACACCTTC.

The J gene is TRBJ2-1, the V gene TRBV6-6, with 9 positions matching TRBD1. Trimming removed 2 bases from V and 3 bases from J; junction bases left unmatched: 2. The CDR3 extends over 15 amino acids. Germline V lookup: CDR1 MNHNY, CDR2 SVGAGI (reference sequence). CDR3 coding DNA: TGTGCCAGCAGTTACCCGGGACAGGGCTACAATGAGCAGTTCTTC. Amino acids: CASSYPGQGYNEQFF.

This clone was counted between two and nine times. The chain has TRBV28 and TRBJ2-3, with 8 bases matching TRBD2. After removal of 3 bases from V and 3 bases from J, the junction contained 8 bases not matched to a gene. Per the germline V gene, CDR1 is MDHEN and CDR2 is SYDVKM. This CDR3 has 16 amino acids. CDR3 DNA sequence: TGTGCCAGCAGTTTTATTACTAGCGGATATACAGATACGCAGTATTTT. It translates to CASSFITSGYTDTQYF.

The DNA of the CDR3 is TGCAGCGTTGGGGGCCTAACAGGATACGAGCAGTACTTC. This encodes CSVGGLTGYEQYF. The chain joins TRBV29-1 to TRBJ2-7, with D possibly being TRBD1 (5 bases). Germline-derived CDR1 and CDR2 are SQVTM and ANQGSEA. Trimming left V 4 bases short and J 4 bases short, with 14 bases between. The CDR3 contains 13 residues.

The V call is TRBV28, the J call TRBJ2-7; 7 bases line up with TRBD2. The CDR3 has 15 residues. Germline CDR1 and CDR2: MDHEN and SYDVKM. Trimming at V came to 1 base and at J to 3 bases, leaving 6 bases not matched to a gene. CDR3 sequence reads: CASSLSGGGVYEQYF. The CDR3 DNA follows: TGTGCCAGCAGTTTATCAGGTGGGGGGGTCTACGAGCAGTACTTC. The full variable domain, its missing parts supplied by reference TRBV28 and TRBJ2-7, is DVKVTQSSRYLVKRTGEKVFLECVQDMDHENMFWYRQDPGLGLRLIYFSYDVKMKEKGDIPEGYSVSREKKERFSLILESASTNQTSMYLCASSLSGGGVYEQYFGPGTRLTVT.

The CDR3 DNA reads TGCAGCGTCCGCCTACTAGCGGGAGCTGCAAATGAGCAGTTCTTC. As protein: CSVRLLAGAANEQFF. This chain links TRBV29-1 with TRBJ2-1, with TRBD2 identical over 11 bases. The CDR3 runs 15 residues. Germline CDR1 and CDR2: SQVTM and ANQGSEA. V lost 6 bases to trimming and J lost 7 bases; unmatched junction nucleotides: 11.

This chain joins TRBV5-1 and TRBJ2-3, with 10 nucleotides matching TRBD1. The CDR3 sequence is 16 residues long. From germline, CDR1 is SGHRS and CDR2 YFSETQ. Losses at the gene ends were 0 bases for V and 2 bases for J; bases not matched to a gene: 3. The CDR3 coding sequence is TGCGCCAGCAGCTTGGGGACAGGGGGTTACACAGATACGCAGTATTTT. Protein product: CASSLGTGGYTDTQYF.

In DNA form, the CDR3 reads TGTGCCAGCTGCCGTGAGGCTCTTGCCGGGGAGCTGTTTTTT. Translating it yields CASCREALAGELFF. J is TRBJ2-2 and V is TRBV2; D is uncertain. V was pared by 8 bases and J by 6 bases, with 16 bases between. Germline CDR1 is SNHLY and CDR2 is FYNNEI. This CDR3 comprises 14 residues.

V is TRBV7-3 and J is TRBJ2-5, with 9 nucleotides matching TRBD2. Germline loops: CDR1 SGHTA, CDR2 FQGTGA. Germline trimming cut 3 bases from V and 5 bases from J; bases unmatched to any gene: 16. CDR3 length: 18 amino acids. The CDR3 region has the DNA TGTGCCAGCAGCTTGTCCCCGGGGCAAGCGGGAGGAGGGGAGACCCAGTACTTC. It encodes CASSLSPGQAGGGETQYF.

In its sample, this clone was seen once. This chain uses TRBV4-1 with TRBJ2-7; 11 positions agree with TRBD2. V lost 3 bases, J lost 0 bases, and 4 bases stayed unmatched. The CDR3 totals 16 residues. The germline V gene encodes CDR1 MGHRA and CDR2 YSYEKL. The CDR3 protein is CASSQTGTSGSYEQYF. The CDR3, as DNA: TGCGCCAGCAGCCAGACCGGGACTAGCGGCTCCTACGAGCAGTACTTC.

This sequence joins TRBV4-1 and TRBJ2-3; 12 positions match TRBD2. Germline V gives CDR1 MGHRA, CDR2 YSYEKL. V trimming: 5 bases; J trimming: 0 bases; junction bases outside the gene matches: 12. CDR3 length: 19 amino acids. CDR3 sequence: CASSWTSGVLSGSTDTQYF. The DNA for the CDR3 is TGCGCCAGCAGCTGGACTAGCGGGGTTCTGAGTGGGAGCACAGATACGCAGTATTTT.

The chain couples TRBV11-2 to TRBJ1-1; a weak D match, TRBD1 (6 bases). The CDR3 is 12 amino acids. The V end was cut by 4 bases, the J end by 8 bases, with 11 bases between. Germline V gene lookup returns CDR1 SGHAT and CDR2 FQNNGV. As DNA, the CDR3 is TGTGCCAGCAGCTCACTACAGGGAGAAGCTTTCTTT. Its translation is CASSSLQGEAFF.

The rearrangement joins TRBV5-6 to TRBJ2-1, with D unclear. CDR1 is SGHDT and CDR2 is YYEEEE in the germline V gene. V was clipped by 2 bases and J by 8 bases, with 5 bases between them. This CDR3 region has 11 residues. The CDR3 sequence is CASSFSYEQFF. The CDR3 DNA is TGTGCCAGCAGCTTTTCTTATGAGCAGTTCTTC. Filled out from reference TRBV5-6 and TRBJ2-1, the complete variable domain reads DAGVTQSPTHLIKTRGQQVTLRCSPKSGHDTVSWYQQALGQGPQFIFQYYEEEERQRGNFPDRFSGHQFPNYSSELNVNALLLGDSALYLCASSFSYEQFFGPGTRLTVL.

The rearrangement links TRBV9 to TRBJ1-3; maybe TRBD1 (5 bases). Trimming took 3 bases from V and 3 from J, leaving 7 bases between them. This CDR3 comprises 13 residues. Germline values: CDR1 SGDLS, CDR2 YYNGEE. The CDR3, as DNA: TGTGCCAGCAGCGGGACATATGGAAACACCATATATTTT. Protein sequence: CASSGTYGNTIYF.

This clone is a singleton in its sample. The gene calls are TRBV5-1 and TRBJ2-1; 11 bases align to TRBD2. Trimming at V came to 4 bases and at J to 2 bases, leaving 5 bases not matched to a gene. The germline V gene encodes CDR1 SGHRS and CDR2 YFSETQ. The CDR3 length is 16 residues. The CDR3 DNA is TGCGCCAGCAGCATGACTAGCGGGATGGCCTACAATGAGCAGTTCTTC. Protein product: CASSMTSGMAYNEQFF.

This clone was seen a single time. This rearrangement joins TRBV18 to TRBJ2-1; 8 positions agree with TRBD2. The CDR3 consists of 17 residues. The V gene end was trimmed by 2 bases and the J gene end by 0 bases; junction bases not matched to a gene: 6. Germline assignment: CDR1 KGHSH and CDR2 LQKENI. The CDR3 nucleotides read TGTGCCAGCTCACCAAGGAGCGGGAGTAGCTCCTACAATGAGCAGTTCTTC. It yields the protein CASSPRSGSSSYNEQFF.

CDR3 bases: TGTGCCAGCAGCCGGGACAGGGGGGGCACTGAAGCTTTCTTT. Translated, it gives CASSRDRGGTEAFF. The genes are TRBV11-2 and TRBJ1-1; 11 bases line up with TRBD1. The CDR3 has 14 amino acids. After removal of 5 bases from V and 4 bases from J, the junction contained 3 bases not matched to a gene. CDR1 and CDR2 (germline): SGHAT, FQNNGV.

The chain combines TRBV6-4 with TRBJ2-2; D uncertain. V lost 0 bases and J 4 bases, leaving 3 bases between the germline ends. The CDR3 has 13 residues. Germline loops: CDR1 MRHNA, CDR2 SNTAGT. Written as DNA, the CDR3 is TGTGCCAGCAGTGACTCTAGCACCGGGGAGCTGTTTTTT. The encoded protein is CASSDSSTGELFF.

The chain combines TRBV5-5 with TRBJ1-4; D is unclear. Per the germline V gene, CDR1 is SGHKS and CDR2 is YYEKEE (reference sequence). Between the trimmed V and J ends, which lost 0 bases and 3 bases, there was a span of 9 bases. The CDR3 is 15 amino acids. CDR3: CASSLVSASNEKLFF. CDR3 sequence (DNA): TGTGCCAGCAGCTTGGTCAGCGCCTCTAATGAAAAACTGTTTTTT.